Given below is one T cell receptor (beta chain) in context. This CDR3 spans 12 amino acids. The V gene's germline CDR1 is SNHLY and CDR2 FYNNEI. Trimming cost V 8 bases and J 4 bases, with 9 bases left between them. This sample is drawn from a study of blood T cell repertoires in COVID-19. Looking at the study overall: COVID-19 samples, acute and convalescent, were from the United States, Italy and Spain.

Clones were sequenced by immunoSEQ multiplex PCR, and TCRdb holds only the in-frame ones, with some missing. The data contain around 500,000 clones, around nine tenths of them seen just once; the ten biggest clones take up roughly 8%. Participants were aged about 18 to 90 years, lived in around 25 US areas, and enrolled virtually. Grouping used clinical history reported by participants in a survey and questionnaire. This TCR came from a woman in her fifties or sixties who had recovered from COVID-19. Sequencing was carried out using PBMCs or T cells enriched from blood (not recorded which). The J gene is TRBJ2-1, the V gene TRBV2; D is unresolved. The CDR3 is CASVERYNEQFF. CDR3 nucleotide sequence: TGTGCCAGCGTCGAGAGATACAATGAGCAGTTCTTC.